These 14 T cell receptor beta chains share one sample of origin, sequenced in a study of T cell changes during pregnancy in multiple sclerosis. TCRdb's copy holds only in-frame clones and misses some; the assay was immunoSEQ multiplex PCR. The sample holds 88,000 or so clones; roughly nine tenths are singletons and the top ten take roughly 2.5%. The sequences come from peripheral blood, collected before pregnancy. These receptors all come from a female donor with multiple sclerosis, enrolled in a pregnancy study.

The chain joins TRBV21-1 to TRBJ2-1; the table's D call TRBD2 went unverified against the DNA. TRBV21-1 is termed a pseudogene. The CDR3 is 16 amino acids. The CDR3 sequence: CASSKAQEESYNEQFF. Written as DNA, the CDR3 is TGTGCCAGCAGCAAAGCCCAAGAGGAGTCCTACAATGAGCAGTTCTTC.

The chain has TRBV13 and TRBJ1-1; tentatively, D is TRBD1 (6 bases). The CDR3 runs to 13 residues. Germline assignment: CDR1 PRHDT and CDR2 FYEKMQ (reference sequence). V was trimmed by 4 bases and J by 7 bases, leaving 13 bases between them. The CDR3: CASSSAGAGEAFF. CDR3 coding DNA: TGTGCCAGCAGCTCGGCGGGGGCCGGTGAAGCTTTCTTT.

This clone was picked up a small number of times. The DNA for the CDR3 is TGTGCCAGCAGTTTAATAGGACAGGGTAGTGATGGCTACACCTTC. This translates into CASSLIGQGSDGYTF. The chain links TRBV27 to TRBJ1-2, with 8 positions matching TRBD1. V trimming: 2 bases; J trimming: 6 bases; junction bases outside the gene matches: 8. Germline assignment: CDR1 MNHEY and CDR2 SMNVEV (reference sequence). The CDR3 runs 15 residues.

This chain connects TRBV28 to TRBJ1-5, with D perhaps matching TRBD1 (5 bases). CDR1 is MDHEN, CDR2 SYDVKM, per germline. CDR3 length: 14 amino acids. V was clipped by 4 bases and J by 6 bases, with 13 bases between them. In DNA, the CDR3 is TGTGCCAGCAGTTCCCCACAGGCCCGTCAGCCCCAGCATTTT. This gives the protein CASSSPQARQPQHF.

With respect to this clone: A read error may produce the germline difference seen at one junction end. The CDR3 loop is CASSLLGGLFF. As DNA, the CDR3 is TGCGCCAGCAGCTTGCTGGGGGGGCTGTTTTTT. The chain recombines TRBV5-1 with TRBJ2-2, with a weak D call TRBD2 (6 bases). The V gene's germline CDR1 is SGHRS and CDR2 YFSETQ. CDR3 length equals 11 residues.

The rearrangement uses TRBV4-2 and TRBJ2-2; possibly TRBD1 for D (6 bases). V gave up 0 bases and J gave up 4 bases, with 9 bases separating them. Germline CDR1 LGHNA, CDR2 YNFKEQ. CDR3 size: 15 residues. CDR3 in DNA: TGTGCCAGCAGCCAAGATATCAGGGGCACCGGGGAGCTGTTTTTT. This sequence encodes CASSQDIRGTGELFF.

The chain is built from TRBV7-9 and TRBJ1-2, with D hard to call. Germline CDR1 and CDR2: SEHNR and FQNEAQ (reference sequence). V lost 5 bases and J 3 bases, leaving 16 bases between the germline ends. The CDR3 consists of 15 residues. The CDR3 coding sequence is TGTGCCAGCAGCCCCCAAGCCAAAAAGTACTATGGCTACACCTTC. Translation gives CASSPQAKKYYGYTF.

V is TRBV5-1 and J is TRBJ2-7, with a tentative D call TRBD1 (5 bases). V was trimmed by 4 bases and J by 3 bases, leaving 11 bases between them. The CDR3 has 13 residues. The germline V gene has CDR1 SGHRS and CDR2 YFSETQ. CDR3 bases: TGCGCCAGCAGCGGCCAGGGATACTACGAGCAGTACTTC. It translates to CASSGQGYYEQYF.

The rearrangement joins TRBV7-9 to TRBJ1-1; D unclear. CDR3 length: 13 amino acids. Germline V gives CDR1 SEHNR, CDR2 FQNEAQ (reference sequence). The V end lost 3 bases, the J end lost 7 bases, and 12 bases lay between the germline ends. The CDR3 sequence: CASSLAGEGEAFF. DNA for the CDR3: TGTGCCAGCAGCTTGGCCGGGGAGGGTGAAGCTTTCTTT. The whole variable domain, filled in from reference TRBV7-9 and TRBJ1-1, reads DTGVSQNPRHKITKRGQNVTFRCDPISEHNRLYWYRQTLGQGPEFLTYFQNEAQLEKSRLLSDRFSAERPKGSFSTLEIQRTEQGDSAMYLCASSLAGEGEAFFGQGTRLTVV.

This chain links TRBV4-1 with TRBJ2-1; a possible D gene is TRBD2 (6 bases). Trimming stripped 1 base from V and 2 bases from J, with 12 bases between. CDR3 length: 16 residues. From germline, CDR1 is MGHRA and CDR2 YSYEKL. DNA for the CDR3: TGCGCCAGCAGCCAAGCTCCCGGGAGACCCTACAATGAGCAGTTCTTC. Translated: CASSQAPGRPYNEQFF.

CDR3 amino acids: CASSPGAGEYEQYF. The DNA of the CDR3 is TGTGCCAGCAGCCCCGGGGCGGGAGAATACGAGCAGTACTTC. This chain joins TRBV27 and TRBJ2-7; 7 bases line up with TRBD2. Per germline, CDR1 MNHEY and CDR2 SMNVEV (reference sequence). The CDR3 length is 14 residues. The J segment lost 4 bases and the V segment lost 6 bases, leaving 9 bases of the junction unmatched.

The sample holds one count of this clone. J is TRBJ2-1 and V is TRBV19; 8 nucleotides align to TRBD1. From germline, CDR1 is LNHDA and CDR2 SQIVND (reference sequence). The CDR3 spans 14 residues. Trimming cost V 6 bases and J 6 bases; bases outside gene matches: 7. The CDR3 here is CASRGPGQVNEQFF. In DNA, the CDR3 is TGTGCCAGTAGGGGTCCGGGACAGGTCAATGAGCAGTTCTTC.

The CDR3 bases are TGTGCCAGCAGTCCCGGTCCAAACATTCAGTACTTC. Translating it yields CASSPGPNIQYF. The chain employs TRBV6-5 and TRBJ2-4; no definite D call. CDR1 is MNHEY, CDR2 SVGAGI, per germline. Trimming took off 5 bases at V and 6 bases at J, with 8 bases between the two ends. This CDR3 comprises 12 residues.

The V and J genes are TRBV6-1 and TRBJ2-7; TRBD1 agrees at 7 bases. With 6 bases clipped from V and 3 bases from J, the junction kept 5 bases outside the gene matches. Germline CDR1 is MNHNS and CDR2 is SASEGT. This CDR3 comprises 13 residues. CDR3 sequence (DNA): TGTGCCAGCAGGGAGACAGGGATCTACGAGCAGTACTTC. Translation: CASRETGIYEQYF.